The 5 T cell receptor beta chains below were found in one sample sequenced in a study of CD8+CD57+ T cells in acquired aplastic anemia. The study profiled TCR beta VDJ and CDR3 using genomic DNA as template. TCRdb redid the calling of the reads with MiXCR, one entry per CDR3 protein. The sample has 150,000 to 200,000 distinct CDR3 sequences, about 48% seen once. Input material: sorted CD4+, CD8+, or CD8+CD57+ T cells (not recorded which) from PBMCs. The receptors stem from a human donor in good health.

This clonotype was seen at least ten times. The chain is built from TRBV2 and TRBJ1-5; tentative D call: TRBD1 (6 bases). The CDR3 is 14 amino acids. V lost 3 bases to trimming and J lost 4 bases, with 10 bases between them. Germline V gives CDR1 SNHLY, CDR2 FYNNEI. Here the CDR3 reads CASSDRGMNQPQHF. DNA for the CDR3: TGTGCCAGCAGTGACAGGGGAATGAATCAGCCCCAGCATTTT.

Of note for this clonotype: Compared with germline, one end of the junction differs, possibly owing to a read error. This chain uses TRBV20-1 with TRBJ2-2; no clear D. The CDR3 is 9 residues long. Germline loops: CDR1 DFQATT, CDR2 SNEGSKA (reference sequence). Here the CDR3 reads CRATGELFF. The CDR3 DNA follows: TGCCGTGCCACCGGGGAGCTGTTTTTT.

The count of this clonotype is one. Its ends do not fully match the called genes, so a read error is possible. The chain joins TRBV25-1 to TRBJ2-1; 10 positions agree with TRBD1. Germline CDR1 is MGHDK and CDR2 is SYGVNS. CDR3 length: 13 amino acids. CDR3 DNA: TGTGCCAGCAGTGCCAGGGACAGGGGTGAGCAGTCCTTC. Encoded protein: CASSARDRGEQSF. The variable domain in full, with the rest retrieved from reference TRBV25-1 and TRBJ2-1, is EADIYQTPRYLVIGTGKKITLECSQTMGHDKMYWYQQDPGMELHLIHYSYGVNSTEKGDLSSESTVSRIRTEHFPLTLESARPSHTSQYLCASSARDRGEQSFGPGTRLTVL.

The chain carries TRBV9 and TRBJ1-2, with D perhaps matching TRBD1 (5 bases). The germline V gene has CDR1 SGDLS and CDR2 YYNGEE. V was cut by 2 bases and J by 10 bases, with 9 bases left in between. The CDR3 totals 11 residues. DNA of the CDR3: TGTGCCAGCAGCGTCTCAGGGTTCTACACCTTC. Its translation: CASSVSGFYTF.

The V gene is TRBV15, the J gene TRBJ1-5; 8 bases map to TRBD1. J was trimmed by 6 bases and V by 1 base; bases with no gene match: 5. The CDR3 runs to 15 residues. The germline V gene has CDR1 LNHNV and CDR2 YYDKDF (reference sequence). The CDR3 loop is CATSRGSGGGQPQHF. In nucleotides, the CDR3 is TGTGCCACCAGCAGAGGTTCAGGGGGCGGTCAGCCCCAGCATTTT.